This T cell receptor beta chain was sequenced in a study of post-analysis software for immune sequencing data. Overall study: In terms of disease course, relapsing-remitting, secondary progressive and progressive-relapsing multiple sclerosis were included.

Included in the TCR beta cDNA libraries were unique molecular identifiers. TCRdb reprocessed the PCR reads via MiXCR and lists one record per CDR3 protein. The profile shows about 460,000 distinct CDR3 sequences, around 40% of them singletons. With regard to this clonotype: Its matching antigen is unknown.

General study points: Controls had significantly higher normalized Chao1 diversity than multiple sclerosis patients. Relative to controls, patients had roughly five TRBV segments at higher frequency, with TRBV5-6, TRBV5-1 and TRBV20-1 among these.

The CDR3 consists of 15 residues. Between the trimmed V and J ends, which lost 4 bases and 0 bases, there was a span of 16 bases. Germline V lookup: CDR1 DFQATT, CDR2 SNEGSKA (reference sequence). The TCR originated in a girl aged 10-17 years with multiple sclerosis. The gene calls are TRBV20-1 and TRBJ2-7; weak D call: TRBD1 (7 bases). The specimen sequenced was blood. The CDR3 spells CSATVGQGGSYEQYF. In DNA, the CDR3 is TGCAGTGCTACCGTCGGCCAGGGGGGCTCCTACGAGCAGTACTTC.